Reported below is one T cell receptor (beta chain). Its specificity is unknown. The data were taken from a study of cytomegalovirus exposure and HLA in healthy donors. The CDR3 covers 15 residues. Germline V gene sequence: CDR1 SGHNT, CDR2 YYREEE (reference sequence). The ends lost 1 base at V and 9 bases at J; junction bases unmatched: 6. The PCR was carried out with 60 Vbeta primers and 13 Jbeta primers. The table came from immunoSEQ multiplex PCR; TCRdb's copy has only in-frame clones and leaves some out. The data show some 67,000 clones, 75% to 90% seen once. Study-wide results and limits: It was reported in a later analysis that an Asian-associated ancestry cluster showed fewer N-insertions than the roughly 710-donor mean.

Material for sequencing was PBMCs. The sequence came from a woman in her 30s in good health and CMV-seropositive. The chain links TRBV5-4 to TRBJ2-1, with 11 bases identical to TRBD2. The CDR3 protein is CASSLTSGRMTEQFF. The DNA of the CDR3 is TGTGCCAGCAGCTTGACTAGCGGGAGAATGACTGAGCAGTTCTTC.